This T cell receptor beta chain was sequenced for a study of CD8 T cells in Susac syndrome. Reverse transcription of about 0.5 to 1 ug RNA was carried out with random hexamers. TCRdb called the immunoSEQ multiplex PCR reads again in MiXCR, with one record for every CDR3 protein. The table has hundreds of thousands of distinct CDR3 sequences, about 82% seen once. The receptor comes from a human donor with multiple sclerosis. The sequencing input was CD8+ T cells from PBMCs.

Here the CDR3 DNA reads TGTGCCAGCAGTTACTCGACCCCCGGGCCCTACGAGCAGTACTTC. Amino acid sequence: CASSYSTPGPYEQYF. The V call is TRBV6-5, the J call TRBJ2-7, with D uncertain. In germline, CDR1 is MNHEY, CDR2 SVGAGI. The CDR3 is 15 amino acids. V gave up 0 bases and J gave up 2 bases, with 11 bases separating them.